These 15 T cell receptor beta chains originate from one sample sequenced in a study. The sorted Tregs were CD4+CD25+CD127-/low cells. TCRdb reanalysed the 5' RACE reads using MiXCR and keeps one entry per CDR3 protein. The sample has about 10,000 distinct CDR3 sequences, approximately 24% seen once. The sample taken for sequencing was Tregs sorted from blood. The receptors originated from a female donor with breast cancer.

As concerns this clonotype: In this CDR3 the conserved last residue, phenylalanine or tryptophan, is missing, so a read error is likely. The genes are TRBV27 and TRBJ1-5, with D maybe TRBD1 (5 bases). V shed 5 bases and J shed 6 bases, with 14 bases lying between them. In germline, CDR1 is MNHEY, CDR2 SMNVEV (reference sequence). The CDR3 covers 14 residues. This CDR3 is CASSIGQAGQPQHL. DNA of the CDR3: TGTGCCAGCAGTATCGGACAAGCTGGTCAGCCCCAGCATCTT.

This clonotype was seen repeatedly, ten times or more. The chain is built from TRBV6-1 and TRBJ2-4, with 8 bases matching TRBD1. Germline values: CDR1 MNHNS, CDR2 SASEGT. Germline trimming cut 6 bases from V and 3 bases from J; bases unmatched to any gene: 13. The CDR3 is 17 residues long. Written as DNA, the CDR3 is TGTGCCAGCAGGACCGGACAGGGAAACCGATACAAAAACATTCAGTACTTC. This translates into CASRTGQGNRYKNIQYF.

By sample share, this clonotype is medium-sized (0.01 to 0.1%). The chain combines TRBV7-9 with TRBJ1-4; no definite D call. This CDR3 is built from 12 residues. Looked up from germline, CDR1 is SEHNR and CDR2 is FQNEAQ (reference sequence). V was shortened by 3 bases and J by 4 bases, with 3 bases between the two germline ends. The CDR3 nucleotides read TGTGCCAGCAGCTTCATTAATGAAAAACTGTTTTTT. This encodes CASSFINEKLFF.

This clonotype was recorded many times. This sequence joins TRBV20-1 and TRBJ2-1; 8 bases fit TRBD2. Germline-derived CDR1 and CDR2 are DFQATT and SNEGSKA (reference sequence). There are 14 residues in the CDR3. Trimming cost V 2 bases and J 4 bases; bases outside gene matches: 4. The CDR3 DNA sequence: TGCAGTGCTAGATCTAGCGGGCCTTACAATGAGCAGTTCTTC. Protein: CSARSSGPYNEQFF.

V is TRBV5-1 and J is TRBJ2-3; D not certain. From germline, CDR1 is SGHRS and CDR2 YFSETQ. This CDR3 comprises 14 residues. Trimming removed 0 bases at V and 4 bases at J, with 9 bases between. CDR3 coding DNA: TGCGCCAGCAGCTTGGGCCAGCCGGCAGATACGCAGTATTTT. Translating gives CASSLGQPADTQYF.

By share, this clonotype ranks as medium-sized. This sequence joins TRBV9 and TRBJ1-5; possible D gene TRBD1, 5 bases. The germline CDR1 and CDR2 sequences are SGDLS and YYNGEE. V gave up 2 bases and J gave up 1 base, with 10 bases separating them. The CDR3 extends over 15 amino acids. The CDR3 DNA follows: TGTGCCAGCAGCGTGAGCGGGGGAAGCAATCAGCCCCAGCATTTT. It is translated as CASSVSGGSNQPQHF.

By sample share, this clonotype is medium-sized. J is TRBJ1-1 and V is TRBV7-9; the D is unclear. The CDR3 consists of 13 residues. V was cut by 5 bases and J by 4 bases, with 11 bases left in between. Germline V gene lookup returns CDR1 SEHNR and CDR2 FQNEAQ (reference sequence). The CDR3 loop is CASSKISATEAFF. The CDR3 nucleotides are TGTGCCAGCAGCAAAATATCAGCCACTGAAGCTTTCTTT.

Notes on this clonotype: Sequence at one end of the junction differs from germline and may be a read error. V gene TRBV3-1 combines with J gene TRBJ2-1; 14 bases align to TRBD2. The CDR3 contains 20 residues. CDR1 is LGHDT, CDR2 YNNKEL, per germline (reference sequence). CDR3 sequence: CASSQHGGTSGGSSYNGQFF. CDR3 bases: TGTGCCAGCAGCCAGCACGGTGGGACTAGCGGGGGAAGCTCCTACAATGGGCAGTTCTTC.

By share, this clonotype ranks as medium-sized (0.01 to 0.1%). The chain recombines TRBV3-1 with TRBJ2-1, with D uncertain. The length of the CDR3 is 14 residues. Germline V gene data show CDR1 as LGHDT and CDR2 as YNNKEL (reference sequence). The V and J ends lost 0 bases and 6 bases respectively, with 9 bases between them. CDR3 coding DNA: TGTGCCAGCAGCCAAGACGCGGTATCCAATGAGCAGTTCTTC. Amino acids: CASSQDAVSNEQFF.

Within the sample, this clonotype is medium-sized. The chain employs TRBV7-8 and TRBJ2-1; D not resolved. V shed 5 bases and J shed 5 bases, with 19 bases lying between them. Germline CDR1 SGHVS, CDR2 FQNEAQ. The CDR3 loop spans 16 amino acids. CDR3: CASSDPQPRIDNEQFF. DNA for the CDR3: TGTGCCAGCAGCGACCCACAGCCGCGGATCGACAATGAGCAGTTCTTC.

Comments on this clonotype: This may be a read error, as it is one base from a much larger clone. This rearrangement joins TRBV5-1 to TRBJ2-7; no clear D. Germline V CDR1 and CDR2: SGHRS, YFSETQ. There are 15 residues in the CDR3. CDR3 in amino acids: CANSPNAGVSYEQYF. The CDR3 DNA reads TGCGCCAACAGCCCGAACGCTGGGGTCTCCTACGAGCAGTACTTC.

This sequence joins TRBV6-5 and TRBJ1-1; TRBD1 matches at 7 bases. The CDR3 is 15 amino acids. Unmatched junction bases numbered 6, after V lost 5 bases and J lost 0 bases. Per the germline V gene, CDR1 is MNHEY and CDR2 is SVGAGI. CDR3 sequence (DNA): TGTGCCAGCAGTACTCTGACAGGGATGAACACTGAAGCTTTCTTT. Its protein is CASSTLTGMNTEAFF.

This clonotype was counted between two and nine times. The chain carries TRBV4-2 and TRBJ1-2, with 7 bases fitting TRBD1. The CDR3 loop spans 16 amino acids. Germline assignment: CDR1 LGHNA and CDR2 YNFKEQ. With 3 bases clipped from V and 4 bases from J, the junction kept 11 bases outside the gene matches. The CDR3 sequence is CASSHTIIQGTYGYTF. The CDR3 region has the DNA TGTGCCAGCAGCCACACCATAATACAGGGGACCTATGGCTACACCTTC.

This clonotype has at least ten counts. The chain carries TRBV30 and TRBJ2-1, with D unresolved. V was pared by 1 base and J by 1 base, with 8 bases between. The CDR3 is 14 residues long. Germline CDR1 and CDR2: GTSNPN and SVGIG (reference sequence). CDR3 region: CAWSGLQSYNEQFF. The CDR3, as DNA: TGTGCCTGGAGTGGACTCCAATCCTACAATGAGCAGTTCTTC.

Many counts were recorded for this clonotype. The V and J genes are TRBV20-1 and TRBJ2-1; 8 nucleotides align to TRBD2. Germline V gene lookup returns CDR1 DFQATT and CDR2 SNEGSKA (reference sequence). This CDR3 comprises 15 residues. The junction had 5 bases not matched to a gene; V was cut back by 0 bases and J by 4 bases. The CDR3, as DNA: TGCAGTGCTAGAGATCTAGCGGGTTGGTACAATGAGCAGTTCTTC. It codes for CSARDLAGWYNEQFF.